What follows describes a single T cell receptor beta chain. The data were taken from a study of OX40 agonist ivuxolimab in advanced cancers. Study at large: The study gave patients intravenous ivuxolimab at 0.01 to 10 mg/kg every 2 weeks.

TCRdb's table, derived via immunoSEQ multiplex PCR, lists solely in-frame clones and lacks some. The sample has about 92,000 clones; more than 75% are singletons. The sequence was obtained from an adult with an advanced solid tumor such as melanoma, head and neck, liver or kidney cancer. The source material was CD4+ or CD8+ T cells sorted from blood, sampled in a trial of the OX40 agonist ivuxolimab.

The CDR3: CSVTGGEETQYF. As DNA, the CDR3 is TGCAGCGTGACAGGTGGGGAAGAGACCCAGTACTTC. The chain links TRBV29-1 to TRBJ2-5; D may be TRBD1 (6 bases). The CDR3 consists of 12 residues. Germline values: CDR1 SQVTM, CDR2 ANQGSEA. V was shortened by 6 bases and J by 3 bases, with 11 bases between the two germline ends.